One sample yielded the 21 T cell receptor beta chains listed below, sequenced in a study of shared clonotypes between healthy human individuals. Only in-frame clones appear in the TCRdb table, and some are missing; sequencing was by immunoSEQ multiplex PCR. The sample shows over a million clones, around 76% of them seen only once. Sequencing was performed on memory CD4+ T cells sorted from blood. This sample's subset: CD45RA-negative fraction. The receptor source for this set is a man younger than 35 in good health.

Written as DNA, the CDR3 is TGTGCCAGCAGCTTGGGCCCTGGACAGGGAAACACCGGGGAGCTGTTTTTT. Translating gives CASSLGPGQGNTGELFF. This chain links TRBV5-8 with TRBJ2-2, with 8 positions matching TRBD1. This CDR3 has 17 amino acids. Germline CDR1 is SGHTS and CDR2 is YDEGEE. V was clipped by 0 bases and J by 2 bases; unmatched bases: 6.

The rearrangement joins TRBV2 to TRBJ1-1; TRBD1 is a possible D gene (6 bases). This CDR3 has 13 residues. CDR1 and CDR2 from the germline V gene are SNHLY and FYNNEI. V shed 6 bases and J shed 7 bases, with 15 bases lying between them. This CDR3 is CASRRGAAGEAFF. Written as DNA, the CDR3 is TGTGCCAGCAGGAGGGGGGCCGCGGGTGAAGCTTTCTTT.

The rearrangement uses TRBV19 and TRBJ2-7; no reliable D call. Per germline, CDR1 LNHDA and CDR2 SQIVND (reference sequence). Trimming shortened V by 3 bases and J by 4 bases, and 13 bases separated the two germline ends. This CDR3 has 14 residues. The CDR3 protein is CASSMASMGYEQYF. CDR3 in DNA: TGTGCCAGTAGTATGGCATCGATGGGGTACGAGCAGTACTTC. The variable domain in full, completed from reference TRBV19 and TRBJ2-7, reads DGGITQSPKYLFRKEGQNVTLSCEQNLNHDAMYWYRQDPGQGLRLIYYSQIVNDFQKGDIAEGYSVSREKKESFPLTVTSAQKNPTAFYLCASSMASMGYEQYFGPGTRLTVT.

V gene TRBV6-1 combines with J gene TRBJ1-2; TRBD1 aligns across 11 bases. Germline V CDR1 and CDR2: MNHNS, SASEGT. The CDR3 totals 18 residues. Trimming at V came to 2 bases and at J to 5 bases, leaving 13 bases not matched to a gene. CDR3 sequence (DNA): TGTGCCAGCAGTGAAAAGTTGGGACAGGGGGTCGCGGTGTATGGCTACACCTTC. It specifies CASSEKLGQGVAVYGYTF.

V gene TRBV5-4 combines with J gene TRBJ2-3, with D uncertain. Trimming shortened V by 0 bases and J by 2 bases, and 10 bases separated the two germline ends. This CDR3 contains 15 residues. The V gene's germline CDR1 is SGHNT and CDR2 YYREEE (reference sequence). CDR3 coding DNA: TGTGCCAGCAGCTTGGGGGGAACCTACACAGATACGCAGTATTTT. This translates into CASSLGGTYTDTQYF.

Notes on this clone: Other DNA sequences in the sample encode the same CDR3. The CDR3, as DNA: TGCGCCAGCAGCGGCGGACTAGCGGGAGGCACAGATACGCAGTATTTT. Translation: CASSGGLAGGTDTQYF. The chain is built from TRBV5-1 and TRBJ2-3, with TRBD2 identical over 13 bases. V dropped 4 bases and J dropped 1; count of bases not matched to a gene: 3. The CDR3 totals 16 residues. CDR1 and CDR2 (germline): SGHRS, YFSETQ. Full variable domain (rest looked up from reference TRBV5-1 and TRBJ2-3): KAGVTQTPRYLIKTRGQQVTLSCSPISGHRSVSWYQQTPGQGLQFLFEYFSETQRNKGNFPGRFSGRQFSNSRSEMNVSTLELGDSALYLCASSGGLAGGTDTQYFGPGTRLTVL.

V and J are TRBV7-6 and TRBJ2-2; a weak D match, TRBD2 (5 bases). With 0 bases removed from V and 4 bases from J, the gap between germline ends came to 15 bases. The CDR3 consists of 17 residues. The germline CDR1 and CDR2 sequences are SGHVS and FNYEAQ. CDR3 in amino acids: CASSLAPGGVFTGELFF. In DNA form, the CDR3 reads TGTGCCAGCAGCTTAGCGCCTGGAGGCGTTTTCACCGGGGAGCTGTTTTTT. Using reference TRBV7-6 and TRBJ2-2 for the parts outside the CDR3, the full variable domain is GAGVSQSPRYKVTKRGQDVALRCDPISGHVSLYWYRQALGQGPEFLTYFNYEAQQDKSGLPNDRFSAERPEGSISTLTIQRTEQRDSAMYRCASSLAPGGVFTGELFFGEGSRLTVL.

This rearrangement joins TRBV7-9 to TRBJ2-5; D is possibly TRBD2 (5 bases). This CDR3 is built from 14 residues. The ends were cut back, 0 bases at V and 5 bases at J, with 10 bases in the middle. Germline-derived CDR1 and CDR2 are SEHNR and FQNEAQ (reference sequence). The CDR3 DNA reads TGTGCCAGCAGCTTAGCGGGAGCCGGGGAGACCCAGTACTTC. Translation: CASSLAGAGETQYF.

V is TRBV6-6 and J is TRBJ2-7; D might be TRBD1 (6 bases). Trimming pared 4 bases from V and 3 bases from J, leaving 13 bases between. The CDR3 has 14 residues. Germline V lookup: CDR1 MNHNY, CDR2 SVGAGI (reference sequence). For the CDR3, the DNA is TGTGCCAGCAGTTCCCCGGGACACAACTACGAGCAGTACTTC. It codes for CASSSPGHNYEQYF.

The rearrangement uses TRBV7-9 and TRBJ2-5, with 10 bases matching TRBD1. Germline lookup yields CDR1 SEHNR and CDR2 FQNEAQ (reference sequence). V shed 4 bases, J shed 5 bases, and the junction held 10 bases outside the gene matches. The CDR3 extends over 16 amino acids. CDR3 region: CASSSGDRGLGETQYF. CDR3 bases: TGTGCCAGCAGCTCCGGAGACAGGGGGCTAGGGGAGACCCAGTACTTC.

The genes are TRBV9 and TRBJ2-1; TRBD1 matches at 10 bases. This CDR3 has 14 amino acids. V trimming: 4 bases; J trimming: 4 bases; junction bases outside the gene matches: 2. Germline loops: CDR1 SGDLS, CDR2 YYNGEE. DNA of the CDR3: TGTGCCAGCAGCACGGGACAGGGGTACAATGAGCAGTTCTTC. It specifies CASSTGQGYNEQFF. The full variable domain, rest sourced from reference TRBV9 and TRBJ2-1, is DSGVTQTPKHLITATGQRVTLRCSPRSGDLSVYWYQQSLDQGLQFLIQYYNGEERAKGNILERFSAQQFPDLHSELNLSSLELGDSALYFCASSTGQGYNEQFFGPGTRLTVL.

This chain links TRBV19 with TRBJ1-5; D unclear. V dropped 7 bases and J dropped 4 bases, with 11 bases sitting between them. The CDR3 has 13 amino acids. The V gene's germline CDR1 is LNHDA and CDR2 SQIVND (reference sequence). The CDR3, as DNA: TGTGCCAGTACGAACCTTTATAATCAGCCCCAGCATTTT. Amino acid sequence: CASTNLYNQPQHF.

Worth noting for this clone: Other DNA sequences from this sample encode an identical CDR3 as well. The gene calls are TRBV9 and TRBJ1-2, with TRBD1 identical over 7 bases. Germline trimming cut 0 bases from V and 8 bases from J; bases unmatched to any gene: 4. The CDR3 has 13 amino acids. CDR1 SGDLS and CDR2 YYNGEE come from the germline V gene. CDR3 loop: CASSVGTGGGYTF. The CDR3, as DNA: TGTGCCAGCAGCGTAGGGACAGGTGGAGGCTACACCTTC.

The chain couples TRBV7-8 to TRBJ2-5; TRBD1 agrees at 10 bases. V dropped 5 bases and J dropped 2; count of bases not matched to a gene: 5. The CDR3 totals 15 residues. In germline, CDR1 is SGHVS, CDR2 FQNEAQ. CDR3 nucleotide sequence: TGTGCCAGCAGCCTAGTGGACAGGGGGCAAGAGACCCAGTACTTC. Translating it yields CASSLVDRGQETQYF. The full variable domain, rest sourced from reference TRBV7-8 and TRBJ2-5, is GAGVSQSPRYKVAKRGQDVALRCDPISGHVSLFWYQQALGQGPEFLTYFQNEAQLDKSGLPSDRFFAERPEGSVSTLKIQRTQQEDSAVYLCASSLVDRGQETQYFGPGTRLLVL.

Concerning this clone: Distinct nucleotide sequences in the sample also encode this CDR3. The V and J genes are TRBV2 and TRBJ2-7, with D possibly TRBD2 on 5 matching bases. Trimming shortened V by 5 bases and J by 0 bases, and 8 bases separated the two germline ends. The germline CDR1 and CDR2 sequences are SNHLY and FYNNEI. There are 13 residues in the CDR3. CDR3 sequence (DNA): TGTGCCAGCAGTCGCGGGTCCTCCTACGAGCAGTACTTC. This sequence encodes CASSRGSSYEQYF.

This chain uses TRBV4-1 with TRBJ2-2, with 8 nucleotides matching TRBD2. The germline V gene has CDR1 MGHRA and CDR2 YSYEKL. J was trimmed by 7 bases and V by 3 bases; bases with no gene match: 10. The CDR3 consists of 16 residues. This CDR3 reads CASSHISGAPGGELFF. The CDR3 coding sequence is TGCGCCAGCAGCCATATTAGCGGGGCCCCGGGCGGGGAGCTGTTTTTT.

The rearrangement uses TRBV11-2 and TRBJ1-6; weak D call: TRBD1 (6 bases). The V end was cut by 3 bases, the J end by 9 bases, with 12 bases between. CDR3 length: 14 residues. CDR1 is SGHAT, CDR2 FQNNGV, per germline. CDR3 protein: CASSFRGRGSPLHF. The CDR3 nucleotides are TGTGCCAGCAGCTTCCGGGGCAGGGGTTCACCCCTCCACTTT.

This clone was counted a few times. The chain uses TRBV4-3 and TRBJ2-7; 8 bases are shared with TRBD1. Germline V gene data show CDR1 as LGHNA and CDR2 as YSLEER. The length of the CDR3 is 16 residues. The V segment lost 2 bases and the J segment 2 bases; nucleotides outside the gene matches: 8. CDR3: CASSQYPGQGPYEQYF. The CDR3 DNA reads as TGCGCCAGCAGCCAATATCCCGGACAGGGACCCTACGAGCAGTACTTC.

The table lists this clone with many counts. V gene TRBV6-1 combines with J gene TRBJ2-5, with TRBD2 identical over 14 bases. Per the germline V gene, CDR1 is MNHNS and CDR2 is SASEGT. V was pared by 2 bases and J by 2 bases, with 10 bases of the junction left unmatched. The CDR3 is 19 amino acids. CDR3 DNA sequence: TGTGCCAGCAGTGAATACGGGACTAGCGGGGGAAGAATACAAGAGACCCAGTACTTC. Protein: CASSEYGTSGGRIQETQYF.

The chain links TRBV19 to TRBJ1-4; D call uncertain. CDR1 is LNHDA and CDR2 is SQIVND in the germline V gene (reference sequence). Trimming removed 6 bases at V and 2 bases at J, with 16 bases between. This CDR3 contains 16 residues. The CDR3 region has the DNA TGTGCCAGTAGCCCGACCGGGCGCGCGACTAATGAAAAACTGTTTTTT. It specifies CASSPTGRATNEKLFF.

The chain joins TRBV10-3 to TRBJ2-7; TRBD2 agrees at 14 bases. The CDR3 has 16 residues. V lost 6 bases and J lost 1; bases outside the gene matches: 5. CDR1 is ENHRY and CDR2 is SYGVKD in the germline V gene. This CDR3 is CAISQGLAGVSYEQYF. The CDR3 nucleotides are TGTGCCATCAGCCAGGGACTAGCGGGAGTGTCCTACGAGCAGTACTTC.